One and the same sample provided the 2 T cell receptor beta chains below, sequenced in a study of blood T cell repertoires in COVID-19. Profiled with immunoSEQ multiplex PCR; TCRdb holds only in-frame clones, not every one. The table records over 70,000 clones, 70% to 90% of them present only once. Sample: peripheral blood. The receptors come from a man aged 60 to 75 with COVID-19, enrolled during active disease.

V and J are TRBV3-1 (or the pseudogene TRBV3-2) and TRBJ2-1; D perhaps matches TRBD2 (5 bases). Trimming shortened V by 1 base and J by 4 bases, and 5 bases separated the two germline ends. The CDR3 is 13 residues long. CDR1 and CDR2 (germline): LGHDT, YNNKEL (reference sequence). CDR3 DNA sequence: TGTGCCAGCAGCCAAGCGGGGTACAATGAGCAGTTCTTC. This translates into CASSQAGYNEQFF.

The chain recombines TRBV5-1 with TRBJ2-2; 9 nucleotides match TRBD1. CDR1 is SGHRS and CDR2 is YFSETQ in the germline V gene. With V trimmed by 4 bases and J by 2 bases, 9 bases remained unmatched. The CDR3 has 17 residues. CDR3 nucleotides: TGCGCCAGCAGCATAGCCCCGGGACAGGGAAACACCGGGGAGCTGTTTTTT. Amino acid sequence: CASSIAPGQGNTGELFF.